This note documents a single T cell receptor (beta chain) sequence. Original processing methods: Quantification of nucleated cells was approximated via reference gene primer amplification. Data came from immunoSEQ multiplex PCR; TCRdb stores just in-frame clones and leaves some out. D and trimming come from the DNA, and the V and J calls and clone size come from that table. The data show about 300,000 clones, roughly 87% seen once. Trimming removed 5 bases at V and 5 bases at J, with 19 bases between. The CDR3 consists of 15 residues. From germline, CDR1 is SGHNT and CDR2 YENEEA. This entry belongs to a study of blood T cell repertoires in COVID-19. About the research overall: Sites in the United States, Italy and Spain provided acute and convalescent COVID-19 samples. From T cells, B-cell-depleted T cells, or PBMCs came the material, which was cDNA or gDNA.

This clonotype was sampled from a man aged 18 to 29 with active or convalescent COVID-19. Material for sequencing was peripheral blood. The chain is built from TRBV11-3 and TRBJ2-7; a possible D gene is TRBD2 (6 bases). The CDR3 reads CASSPQGRGGDEQYF. The CDR3 coding sequence is TGTGCCAGCAGCCCGCAGGGACGCGGAGGGGACGAGCAGTACTTC.